Listed below are T cell receptor beta chains from one sample, sequenced in a study of OX40 agonist ivuxolimab in advanced cancers. The assay was immunoSEQ multiplex PCR, and TCRdb's table has in-frame clones only and misses some. The data contain some 100,000 clones, about nine tenths of them singletons. The sequenced sample was CD4+ or CD8+ T cells sorted from blood, obtained in a trial of the OX40 agonist ivuxolimab. Receptor source: an adult with an advanced solid tumor such as melanoma, head and neck, liver or kidney cancer. The CDR3 runs from the conserved cysteine through the conserved F or W. The D gene is left open where the match is weak. Some rows have no size entry. The others give once, few or many, or a class for an expanded clone.

TRBJ1-1 | NA | TRBV5-4 | NA | TGTGCCAGCAGCCCGGTGGGGTTGAGTACTGAAGCTTTCTTT | CASSPVGLSTEAFF
TRBJ1-4 | once | TRBV5-8 | NA | TGTGCCAGCAGCAATGCCGGGACGGTCTTATCTCGAGAAAAACTGTTTTTT | CASSNAGTVLSREKLFF
TRBJ2-2 | NA | TRBV7-3 | NA | TGTGCCAGCGGGGACCTGGGGACCGGGGAGCTGTTTTTT | CASGDLGTGELFF
TRBJ2-3 | NA | TRBV18 | NA | TGTGCCAGCTCACCAGGTCCCCTTCCCCCGCAGTATTTT | CASSPGPLPPQYF
TRBJ2-2 | NA | TRBV19 | TRBD2 | TGTGCCAGTAGGAGCGGGACTAGCATCGGGGAGCTGTTTTTT | CASRSGTSIGELFF
TRBJ2-5 | NA | TRBV7-8 | TRBD2 | TGTGCCAGCAGCTTAGGACTAGCGGGAGCCCGAGAGACCCAGTACTTC | CASSLGLAGARETQYF
TRBJ1-3 | NA | TRBV7-2 | NA | TGTGCCAGCAGCTTAGACGGCCACTCGGACATATATTTT | CASSLDGHSDIYF
TRBJ1-1 | few | TRBV7-9 | NA | TGTGCCAACAGGCCAGTGAACACTGAAGCTTTCTTT | CANRPVNTEAFF
TRBJ2-3 | NA | TRBV7-3 | TRBD2 | TGTGCCAGCAGCTTAACAGCGGGAGAGGCAGATACGCAGTATTTT | CASSLTAGEADTQYF
TRBJ1-6 | few | TRBV28 | NA | TGTGCCAGCAGTTTATCAGGAGCCAATTCACCCCTCCACTTT | CASSLSGANSPLHF
TRBJ1-1 | NA | TRBV6-1 | NA | TGTGCCAGTCTAGAGGGGGGCGCGAACACTGAAGCTTTCTTT | CASLEGGANTEAFF
TRBJ1-1 | NA | TRBV7-8 | NA | TGTGCCAGCAGCTTAGAAGGGATCACTGAAGCTTTCTTT | CASSLEGITEAFF
TRBJ1-4 | NA | TRBV5-1 | TRBD1 | TGCGCCAGCAGCTTGGCCGGGACAGCGAATGAAAAACTGTTTTTT | CASSLAGTANEKLFF
TRBJ1-2 | NA | TRBV7-9 | NA | TGTGCCAGCAGCCCCGGGCGCCTTTCTTATGGCTACACCTTC | CASSPGRLSYGYTF
TRBJ2-1 | NA | TRBV6-9 | TRBD2 | TGTGCCAGCAGCGAAGGACTAGCGGAAAATGAGCAGTTCTTC | CASSEGLAENEQFF
TRBJ1-2 | once | TRBV10-3 | NA | TGTGCCATCAGTGAGAGGGGAGAAAACTATGGCTACACCTTC | CAISERGENYGYTF
TRBJ1-1 | NA | TRBV7-2 | NA | TGTGCCAGCAGCTCCTATAGCAACACTGAAGCTTTCTTT | CASSSYSNTEAFF
TRBJ1-2 | NA | TRBV28 | TRBD1 | TGTGCCAGCAATGGACAGGAGGATGGCTACACCTTC | CASNGQEDGYTF
TRBJ2-1 | NA | TRBV4-3 | NA | TGCGCCAGCAGCCCCGAGCCTAGCTCCTACAATGAGCAGTTCTTC | CASSPEPSSYNEQFF
TRBJ2-5 | NA | TRBV5-5 | NA | TGTGCCAGCAGCTTGATAGGAGGGAAAGAGACCCAGTACTTC | CASSLIGGKETQYF
TRBJ1-2 | few | TRBV2 | NA | TGTGCCAGCAGTCCATCTCGGTATACGGCCCGCACCTTC | CASSPSRYTARTF
TRBJ1-2 | NA | TRBV5-4 | TRBD1 | TGTGCCAGCAGCCGCCAGGGGGCGGGGGGTGGCTACACCTTC | CASSRQGAGGGYTF
TRBJ1-2 | NA | TRBV25-1 | NA | TGTGCCAGCAGTGACCGCTCTACCCTCGGCTACACCTTC | CASSDRSTLGYTF
TRBJ1-2 | NA | TRBV28 | NA | TGTGCCAGCAGTCCTACCTCCTATGGCTACACCTTC | CASSPTSYGYTF
TRBJ2-7 | NA | TRBV7-2 | NA | TGTGCCAGCAGCTCCCCGGGGACACTCTCCTACGAGCAGTACTTC | CASSSPGTLSYEQYF
TRBJ2-3 | NA | TRBV7-3 | NA | TGTGCCAGCAGCTTAAACGGAGTACGCACAGATACGCAGTATTTT | CASSLNGVRTDTQYF
TRBJ2-1 | NA | TRBV5-1 | TRBD2 | TGCGCCAGCAGCCCCGGGACTAGCGGGGGCGGGCAGTTCTTC | CASSPGTSGGGQFF
TRBJ1-1 | NA | TRBV2 | TRBD1 | TGTGCCAGCCGGCCGGGACAGGGGGCTGGTTTGGGTGAAGCTTTCTTT | CASRPGQGAGLGEAFF
TRBJ2-7 | NA | TRBV4-2 | NA | TGTGCCAGCAGCCAAGACTCCCAAAGACCCCTCCTCTCCTACGAGCAGTACTTC | CASSQDSQRPLLSYEQYF
TRBJ2-2 | NA | TRBV18 | NA | TGTGCCAGCTCACCTACCTTTCGGCCTCCCACCGGGGAGCTGTTTTTT | CASSPTFRPPTGELFF
TRBJ2-1 | NA | TRBV7-9 | NA | TGTGCCAGCAGCTTTGATGGCGGACGCTACAATGAGCAGTTCTTC | CASSFDGGRYNEQFF
TRBJ1-4 | NA | TRBV7-2 | NA | TGTGCCAGCAGCTATGGGACACATAATGAAAAACTGTTTTTT | CASSYGTHNEKLFF
TRBJ1-1 | few | TRBV18 | TRBD1 | TGTGCCAGCTCTTTTACCCCGGGACAGGGGGCGCGGGGCACTGAAGCTTTCTTT | CASSFTPGQGARGTEAFF
TRBJ2-5 | once | TRBV5-8 | TRBD2 | TGTGCCAGCAGCCCCGGGACTAACAAACAAGAGACCCAGTACTTC | CASSPGTNKQETQYF
TRBJ1-5 | NA | TRBV28 | NA | TGTGCCAGCAGTTCGGGACAAAGCAATCAGCCCCAGCATTTT | CASSSGQSNQPQHF
TRBJ1-5 | NA | TRBV28 | NA | TGTGCCAGCAGCCTGACGCGGGGGGGGGCCAGTCAGCCCCAGCATTTT | CASSLTRGGASQPQHF